The 18 T cell receptor beta chains below come from one sample, sequenced in a study of cytomegalovirus exposure and HLA in healthy donors. Researchers ran the PCR with 60 Vbeta and 13 Jbeta primers. Sequencing used immunoSEQ multiplex PCR; TCRdb keeps in-frame clones, though not all of them. The sample includes approximately 140,000 clones, 75% to 80% of them seen just once. Material: PBMCs. These receptors were taken from a woman in her sixties in good health and CMV-seronegative.

This sequence joins TRBV28 and TRBJ2-7, with D maybe TRBD1 (6 bases). Germline V gene data show CDR1 as MDHEN and CDR2 as SYDVKM. V was clipped by 6 bases and J by 2 bases, with 8 bases between them. This CDR3 has 12 amino acids. CDR3 protein: CASRGQTYEQYF. Here the CDR3 DNA reads TGTGCCAGCAGGGGACAAACCTACGAGCAGTACTTC.

The rearrangement links TRBV19 to TRBJ2-5; the match to TRBD2 covers 9 bases. Germline V CDR1 and CDR2: LNHDA, SQIVND (reference sequence). Trimming took 1 base from V and 2 from J; bases not matched to a gene: 11. There are 18 residues in the CDR3. The DNA for the CDR3 is TGTGCCAGTAGTATAGCAAGAAGCGGGAGGCCCCAACAAGAGACCCAGTACTTC. Translating gives CASSIARSGRPQQETQYF.

The chain links TRBV28 to TRBJ2-1; TRBD1 aligns across 7 bases. V dropped 5 bases and J dropped 2; count of bases not matched to a gene: 6. This CDR3 has 15 residues. Per germline, CDR1 MDHEN and CDR2 SYDVKM. The CDR3 region is CASSAKGATYNEQFF. For the CDR3, the DNA is TGTGCCAGCAGTGCCAAGGGGGCTACCTACAATGAGCAGTTCTTC.

The rearrangement uses TRBV10-3 and TRBJ2-3; 14 nucleotides match TRBD2. Germline trimming cut 6 bases from V and 5 bases from J; bases unmatched to any gene: 4. Germline V gene sequence: CDR1 ENHRY, CDR2 SYGVKD. The CDR3 is 15 residues long. CDR3 region: CAIRGGTSGRDTQYF. In DNA form, the CDR3 reads TGTGCCATCAGGGGGGGGACTAGCGGGAGAGATACGCAGTATTTT.

The rearrangement joins TRBV9 to TRBJ2-3; 7 positions match TRBD2. The ends lost 3 bases at V and 6 bases at J; junction bases unmatched: 16. The length of the CDR3 is 17 residues. Per germline, CDR1 SGDLS and CDR2 YYNGEE. DNA of the CDR3: TGTGCCAGCAGCGAGAGGGGCCCGGGCGGGAGCGGGGATACGCAGTATTTT. This gives the protein CASSERGPGGSGDTQYF.

This clone came up once. The chain recombines TRBV7-6 with TRBJ2-1; unclear D gene. Germline V gene lookup returns CDR1 SGHVS and CDR2 FNYEAQ. V was cut by 6 bases and J by 6 bases, with 9 bases left in between. CDR3 length: 12 amino acids. This CDR3 reads CASRGQTNEQFF. In DNA form, the CDR3 reads TGTGCCAGCAGGGGCCAAACCAATGAGCAGTTCTTC.

A few counts support this clone. The chain recombines TRBV19 with TRBJ2-1; D ambiguous. CDR1 is LNHDA and CDR2 is SQIVND in the germline V gene (reference sequence). This CDR3 comprises 14 residues. V was clipped by 3 bases and J by 3 bases, with 9 bases between them. The CDR3 DNA follows: TGTGCCAGTAGTATTTCTTTCTACTACAATGAGCAGTTCTTC. Amino acids: CASSISFYYNEQFF.

The CDR3 spells CASDPGQAPPYEQYF. CDR3 nucleotide sequence: TGTGCCAGCGATCCGGGACAAGCGCCACCATACGAGCAGTACTTC. The chain recombines TRBV6-1 with TRBJ2-7; tentatively, D is TRBD1 (6 bases). The CDR3 loop spans 15 amino acids. The germline CDR1 and CDR2 sequences are MNHNS and SASEGT. The germline V and J ends were trimmed by 8 bases and 4 bases, with 21 bases remaining between them.

This sequence joins TRBV10-2 and TRBJ1-2; 8 bases are shared with TRBD1. Per germline, CDR1 WSHSY and CDR2 SAAADI. CDR3 size: 13 residues. The V and J ends lost 3 bases and 6 bases, in that order; junction bases with no gene match: 3. CDR3 residues: CASSEGQGDGYTF. As DNA, the CDR3 is TGCGCCAGCAGTGAAGGACAGGGCGATGGCTACACCTTC.

Only a few counts were recorded for this clone. The sample carries other DNA sequences with the same CDR3. The genes are TRBV6-1 and TRBJ2-7; 9 bases align to TRBD1. CDR1 and CDR2 (germline): MNHNS, SASEGT. J gave up 3 bases and V 5 bases, and 5 bases lay outside the gene matches. The CDR3 runs to 14 residues. CDR3 bases: TGTGCCAGCAGTAATACAGGGGGCGGCTACGAGCAGTACTTC. This encodes CASSNTGGGYEQYF.

The CDR3 nucleotides read TGTGCCAGCAGTTACTGGCAGGGCCCCAATTCTGGGACCCAGTACTTC. The encoded protein is CASSYWQGPNSGTQYF. V gene TRBV6-6 combines with J gene TRBJ2-5, with D perhaps TRBD1 (5 bases). The CDR3 runs 16 residues. The ends were cut back, 1 base at V and 7 bases at J, with 19 bases in the middle. Per germline, CDR1 MNHNY and CDR2 SVGAGI (reference sequence).

In this sample, this clone turned up once. The chain is built from TRBV5-4 and TRBJ2-3, with 9 positions matching TRBD2. Germline CDR1 is SGHNT and CDR2 is YYREEE (reference sequence). V lost 4 bases and J lost 1; bases outside the gene matches: 7. This CDR3 comprises 16 residues. CDR3 amino acids: CASSKTSSGGTDTQYF. In DNA form, the CDR3 reads TGTGCCAGCAGCAAAACCTCTAGCGGGGGCACAGATACGCAGTATTTT.

The genes are TRBV27 and TRBJ2-1; perhaps TRBD2 as D (6 bases). The germline V gene encodes CDR1 MNHEY and CDR2 SMNVEV (reference sequence). Trimming stripped 4 bases from V and 8 bases from J, with 15 bases between. This CDR3 spans 14 amino acids. CDR3 sequence: CASSSLTSSDEQFF. Here the CDR3 DNA reads TGTGCCAGCAGTTCCCTGACTAGTAGCGATGAGCAGTTCTTC.

The chain carries TRBV7-8 and TRBJ2-4; unclear D gene. The CDR3 covers 16 residues. Deletions cut 5 bases from V and 0 bases from J, with 14 bases between. The germline CDR1 and CDR2 sequences are SGHVS and FQNEAQ. The CDR3 sequence is CASSPIRPGAKNIQYF. The CDR3 DNA is TGTGCCAGCAGCCCCATTCGGCCGGGAGCCAAAAACATTCAGTACTTC. The variable domain in full, with the rest retrieved from reference TRBV7-8 and TRBJ2-4, is GAGVSQSPRYKVAKRGQDVALRCDPISGHVSLFWYQQALGQGPEFLTYFQNEAQLDKSGLPSDRFFAERPEGSVSTLKIQRTQQEDSAVYLCASSPIRPGAKNIQYFGAGTRLSVL.

This clone came up once. The genes are TRBV4-1 and TRBJ2-1; D remains unclear. V shed 1 base and J shed 0 bases, with 13 bases lying between them. Germline CDR1 is MGHRA and CDR2 is YSYEKL. This CDR3 spans 17 amino acids. The CDR3 sequence: CASSQGRPRSSYNEQFF. In DNA, the CDR3 is TGCGCCAGCAGCCAAGGAAGACCGCGGAGCTCCTACAATGAGCAGTTCTTC.

J is TRBJ2-3 and V is TRBV27; D is perhaps TRBD2 (6 bases). CDR3 size: 16 residues. Germline values: CDR1 MNHEY, CDR2 SMNVEV (reference sequence). V gave up 5 bases and J gave up 2 bases, with 17 bases separating them. The CDR3 nucleotides are TGTGCCAGCAGTCCCCAAAGACTAGTTTTCACAGATACGCAGTATTTT. It codes for CASSPQRLVFTDTQYF.

The chain combines TRBV19 with TRBJ2-5, with unresolved D. The CDR3 spans 14 residues. Germline CDR1 and CDR2: LNHDA and SQIVND (reference sequence). V was clipped by 4 bases and J by 1 base, with 10 bases between them. As DNA, the CDR3 is TGTGCCAGTAGTAATAGCCGCTTCCAAGAGACCCAGTACTTC. Amino acids: CASSNSRFQETQYF.

This clone was seen a few times. This rearrangement joins TRBV30 to TRBJ1-2; 9 bases align to TRBD1. J was trimmed by 0 bases and V by 3 bases; bases with no gene match: 8. This CDR3 is 16 amino acids long. Germline values: CDR1 GTSNPN, CDR2 SVGIG (reference sequence). CDR3 sequence reads: CAWRSIGTGTNYGYTF. As DNA, the CDR3 is TGTGCCTGGAGATCCATCGGGACAGGGACTAACTATGGCTACACCTTC.